The 9 T cell receptor beta chains in this list originate from one sample, sequenced in a study of blood T cell repertoires in COVID-19. Profiled with immunoSEQ multiplex PCR; TCRdb holds only in-frame clones, not every one. This sample has fewer than 250,000 clones, with around four fifths found just once. Sequencing used peripheral blood. The receptor set was obtained from an elderly woman with acute or convalescent COVID-19.

The J gene is TRBJ1-4, the V gene TRBV6-6; no firm D call. The CDR3 consists of 14 residues. Germline assignment: CDR1 MNHNY and CDR2 SVGAGI (reference sequence). V was pared by 6 bases and J by 5 bases, with 13 bases between. The CDR3 loop reads CASSLELGNEKLFF. CDR3 coding DNA: TGTGCCAGCAGCCTCGAACTAGGCAATGAAAAACTGTTTTTT.

The chain links TRBV5-1 to TRBJ2-5; 9 positions agree with TRBD2. J gave up 1 base and V 4 bases, and 11 bases lay outside the gene matches. The CDR3 consists of 17 residues. Germline V gene lookup returns CDR1 SGHRS and CDR2 YFSETQ. The CDR3 bases are TGCGCCAGCAGCCTAGCCCCGACGACTAGCGGCCAAGAGACCCAGTACTTC. Protein product: CASSLAPTTSGQETQYF.

J is TRBJ2-3 and V is TRBV18; 11 nucleotides agree with TRBD2. V shed 3 bases, J shed 5 bases, and the junction held 4 bases outside the gene matches. The CDR3 is made up of 15 amino acids. Germline V gives CDR1 KGHSH, CDR2 LQKENI. CDR3 coding DNA: TGTGCCAGCTCACCCGGAGGACTAGCGGGAGATACGCAGTATTTT. This codes for CASSPGGLAGDTQYF.

The rearrangement joins TRBV29-1 to TRBJ2-2, with D hard to call. The CDR3 loop spans 13 amino acids. Between the trimmed V and J ends, which lost 3 bases and 1 base, there was a span of 6 bases. CDR1 is SQVTM and CDR2 is ANQGSEA in the germline V gene. The CDR3: CSVEAGNTGELFF. CDR3 coding DNA: TGCAGCGTTGAGGCAGGGAACACCGGGGAGCTGTTTTTT.

V and J are TRBV7-2 and TRBJ2-1; tentative D call: TRBD2 (5 bases). CDR1 and CDR2 from the germline V gene are SGHTA and FQGNSA. The CDR3 spans 14 residues. Trimming removed 2 bases from V and 4 bases from J, with 9 bases in between. The CDR3 DNA reads TGTGCCAGCAGCTTACGAGGGCCTTACAATGAGCAGTTCTTC. It specifies CASSLRGPYNEQFF.

The chain uses TRBV27 and TRBJ2-3, with D possibly TRBD1 on 6 matching bases. The CDR3 spans 13 residues. Between the trimmed V and J ends, which lost 10 bases and 2 bases, there was a span of 13 bases. From germline, CDR1 is MNHEY and CDR2 SMNVEV (reference sequence). For the CDR3, the DNA is TGTGCCAACGGAGGACAGACCACAGATACGCAGTATTTT. Translating gives CANGGQTTDTQYF.

This chain connects TRBV7-2 to TRBJ1-2; TRBD1 is a possible D gene (5 bases). CDR3 size: 14 residues. V lost 1 base, J lost 5 bases, and 11 bases lay in between. Germline CDR1 is SGHTA and CDR2 is FQGNSA. CDR3 in amino acids: CASSLGGVGYGYTF. The DNA for the CDR3 is TGTGCCAGCAGCTTAGGGGGCGTCGGTTATGGCTACACCTTC.

The CDR3 coding sequence is TGTGCCAGCAGTTCCCGGGTCGGAGCGGGGGAAAAACTGTTTTTT. This translates into CASSSRVGAGEKLFF. The chain uses TRBV6-5 and TRBJ1-4; D is undetermined. Trimming left V 4 bases short and J 8 bases short, with 17 bases between. Germline CDR1 and CDR2: MNHEY and SVGAGI. This CDR3 comprises 15 residues.

The chain recombines TRBV12-3 or TRBV12-4 with TRBJ1-2, with 8 bases fitting TRBD1. The V segment lost 7 bases and the J segment 6 bases; nucleotides outside the gene matches: 4. The length of the CDR3 is 12 residues. CDR3 residues: CASTLRGHGYTF. The DNA of the CDR3 is TGTGCCAGCACCCTCAGGGGGCATGGCTACACCTTC.